This TCR beta chain was captured by sequencing in a study of immune heterogeneity within non-small cell lung tumors. Across the whole study: Of all tumors, several turned out to be squamous cell carcinomas, ten to eleven were non-squamous carcinomas and 1 was not otherwise specified.

Broader study findings: Both recurring identical dominant CDR3 beta clonotypes and site-unique high-frequency clones were observed across tumor sites within a patient.

The V and J ends lost 6 bases and 6 bases respectively, with 21 bases between them. The germline gives CDR1 SQVTM, CDR2 ANQGSEA. The CDR3 runs to 15 residues. In regard to this clonotype: Its antigen is unknown.

Bulk tumor genomic DNA served as template, at around 600 ng per sample. Doctors removed several biopsies from each primary tumor during surgery, keeping them far apart. Patients went through curative surgery, and their non-small cell lung cancer was untreated and newly diagnosed. Multiplex PCR with 32 V and 13 J primers amplified TCR beta CDR3. TCRdb recomputed calls from the multiplex PCR reads with MiXCR, one row per CDR3 protein. The table lists 12,000 to 15,000 distinct CDR3 sequences, about 31% of them singletons, with over 12% in the top ten. The sample taken for sequencing was lung tumor tissue. The sequence was collected from a woman between 50 and 59 years old with non-small cell lung cancer. This chain links TRBV29-1 with TRBJ1-5; D is uncertain. The CDR3 sequence is CSVAQEGGLGQPQHF. The CDR3 bases are TGCAGCGTGGCCCAGGAGGGAGGGCTGGGTCAGCCCCAGCATTTT.